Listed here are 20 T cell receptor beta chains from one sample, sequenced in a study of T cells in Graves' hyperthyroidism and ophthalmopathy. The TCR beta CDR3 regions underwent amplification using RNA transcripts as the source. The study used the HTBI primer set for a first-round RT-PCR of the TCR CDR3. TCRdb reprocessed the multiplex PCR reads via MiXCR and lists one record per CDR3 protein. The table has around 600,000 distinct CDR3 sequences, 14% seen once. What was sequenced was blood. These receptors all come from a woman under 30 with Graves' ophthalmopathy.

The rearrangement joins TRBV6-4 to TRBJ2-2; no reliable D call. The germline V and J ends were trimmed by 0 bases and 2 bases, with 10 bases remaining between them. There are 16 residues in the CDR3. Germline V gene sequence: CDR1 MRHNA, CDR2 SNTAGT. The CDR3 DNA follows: TGTGCCAGCAGTGACTCAGAGACACCCAACACCGGGGAGCTGTTTTTT. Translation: CASSDSETPNTGELFF.

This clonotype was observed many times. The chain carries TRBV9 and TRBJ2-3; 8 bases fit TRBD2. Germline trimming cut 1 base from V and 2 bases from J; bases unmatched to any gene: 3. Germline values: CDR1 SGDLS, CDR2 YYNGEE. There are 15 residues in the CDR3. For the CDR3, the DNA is TGTGCCAGCAGCGTATTAGCGGGGACCACAGATACGCAGTATTTT. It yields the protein CASSVLAGTTDTQYF.

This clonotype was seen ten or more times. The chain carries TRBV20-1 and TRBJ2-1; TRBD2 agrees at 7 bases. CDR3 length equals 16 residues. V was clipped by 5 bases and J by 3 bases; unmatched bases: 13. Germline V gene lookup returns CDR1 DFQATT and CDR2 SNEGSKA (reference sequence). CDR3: CSAPPPVAGDYNEQFF. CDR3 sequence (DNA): TGCAGTGCTCCACCCCCCGTTGCGGGAGACTACAATGAGCAGTTCTTC.

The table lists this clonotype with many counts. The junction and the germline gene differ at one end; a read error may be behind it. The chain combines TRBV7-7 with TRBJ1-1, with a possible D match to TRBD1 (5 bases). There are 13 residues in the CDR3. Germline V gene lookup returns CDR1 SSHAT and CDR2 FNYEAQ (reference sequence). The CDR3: CASSPGTGDEAFF. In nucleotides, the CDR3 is TGTGCTAGCAGCCCCGGGACCGGAGACGAAGCTTTCTTT.

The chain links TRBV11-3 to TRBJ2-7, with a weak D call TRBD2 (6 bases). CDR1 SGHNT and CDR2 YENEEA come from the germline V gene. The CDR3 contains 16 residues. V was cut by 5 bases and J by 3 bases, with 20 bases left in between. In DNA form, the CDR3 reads TGTGCCAGCAGCCAGGGACGGCGGGGACGCTTCTACGAGCAGTACTTC. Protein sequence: CASSQGRRGRFYEQYF. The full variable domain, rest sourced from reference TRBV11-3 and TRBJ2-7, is EAGVVQSPRYKIIEKKQPVAFWCNPISGHNTLYWYLQNLGQGPELLIRYENEEAVDDSQLPKDRFSAERLKGVDSTLKIQPAELGDSAVYLCASSQGRRGRFYEQYFGPGTRLTVT.

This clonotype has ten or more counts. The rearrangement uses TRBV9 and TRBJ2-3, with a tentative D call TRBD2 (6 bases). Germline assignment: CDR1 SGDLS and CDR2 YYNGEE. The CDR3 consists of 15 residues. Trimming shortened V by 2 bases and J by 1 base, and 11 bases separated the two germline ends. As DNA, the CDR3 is TGTGCCAGCAGCGTCACTAGCTTTCGCACAGATACGCAGTATTTT. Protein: CASSVTSFRTDTQYF. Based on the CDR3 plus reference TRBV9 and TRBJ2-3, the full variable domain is DSGVTQTPKHLITATGQRVTLRCSPRSGDLSVYWYQQSLDQGLQFLIQYYNGEERAKGNILERFSAQQFPDLHSELNLSSLELGDSALYFCASSVTSFRTDTQYFGPGTRLTVL.

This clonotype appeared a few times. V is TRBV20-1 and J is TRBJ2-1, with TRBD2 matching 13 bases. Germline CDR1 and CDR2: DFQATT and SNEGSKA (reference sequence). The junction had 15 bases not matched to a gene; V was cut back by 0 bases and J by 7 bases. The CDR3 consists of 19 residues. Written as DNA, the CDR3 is TGCAGTGCTAGAGATCAGTCAAGGGGTGGACTAGCGGGGGATAATGAGCAGTTCTTC. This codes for CSARDQSRGGLAGDNEQFF.

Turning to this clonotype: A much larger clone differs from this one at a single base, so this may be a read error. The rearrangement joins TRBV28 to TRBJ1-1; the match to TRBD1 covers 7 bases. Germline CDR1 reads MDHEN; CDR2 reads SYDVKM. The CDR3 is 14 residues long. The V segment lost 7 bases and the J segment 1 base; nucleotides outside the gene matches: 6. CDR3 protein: CASKARDRNTEAFF. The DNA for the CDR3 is TGTGCCAGCAAAGCCCGGGACAGGAACACTGAAGCTTTCTTT.

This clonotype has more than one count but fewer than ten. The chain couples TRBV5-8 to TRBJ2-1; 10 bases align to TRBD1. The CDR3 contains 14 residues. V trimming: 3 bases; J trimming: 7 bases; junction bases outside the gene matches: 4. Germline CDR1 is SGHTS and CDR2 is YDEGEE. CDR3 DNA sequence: TGTGCCAGCAGCTCGCGGACAGGGGGAAATGAGCAGTTCTTC. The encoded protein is CASSSRTGGNEQFF.

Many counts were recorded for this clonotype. The CDR3 DNA is TGTGCCAGCAGTCACCTAAGCGGGAGTACAGATACGCAGTATTTT. This gives the protein CASSHLSGSTDTQYF. J is TRBJ2-3 and V is TRBV27, with TRBD2 matching 8 bases. The ends lost 5 bases at V and 3 bases at J; junction bases unmatched: 7. The CDR3 contains 15 residues. Germline-derived CDR1 and CDR2 are MNHEY and SMNVEV (reference sequence).

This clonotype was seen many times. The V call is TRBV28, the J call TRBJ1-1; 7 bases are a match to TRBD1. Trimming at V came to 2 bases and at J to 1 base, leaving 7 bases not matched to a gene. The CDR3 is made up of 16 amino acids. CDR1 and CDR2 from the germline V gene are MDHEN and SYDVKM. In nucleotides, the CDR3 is TGTGCCAGCAGTTTAAAACCGACAGGGTCGAACACTGAAGCTTTCTTT. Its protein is CASSLKPTGSNTEAFF.

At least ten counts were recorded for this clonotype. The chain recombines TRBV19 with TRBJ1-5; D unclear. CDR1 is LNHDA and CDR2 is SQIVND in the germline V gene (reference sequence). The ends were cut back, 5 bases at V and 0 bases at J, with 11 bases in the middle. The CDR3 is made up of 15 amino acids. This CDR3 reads CASSSDADSNQPQHF. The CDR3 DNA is TGTGCCAGTAGTTCCGACGCTGATAGCAATCAGCCCCAGCATTTT. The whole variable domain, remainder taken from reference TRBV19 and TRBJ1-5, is DGGITQSPKYLFRKEGQNVTLSCEQNLNHDAMYWYRQDPGQGLRLIYYSQIVNDFQKGDIAEGYSVSREKKESFPLTVTSAQKNPTAFYLCASSSDADSNQPQHFGDGTRLSIL.

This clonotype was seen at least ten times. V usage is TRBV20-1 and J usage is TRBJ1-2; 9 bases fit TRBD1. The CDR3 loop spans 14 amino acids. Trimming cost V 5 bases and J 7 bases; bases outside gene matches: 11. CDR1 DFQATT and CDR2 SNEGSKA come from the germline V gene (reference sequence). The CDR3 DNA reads TGCAGTGCTGGTGGGACAGGGTGGAAGACTGGCTACACCTTC. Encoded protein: CSAGGTGWKTGYTF.

The CDR3 DNA reads as TGTGCCAGCTCACCAGCAGGGGCGGCCTATAATTCACCCCTCCACTTT. It translates to CASSPAGAAYNSPLHF. The rearrangement links TRBV18 to TRBJ1-6; D perhaps matches TRBD1 (6 bases). V lost 2 bases, J lost 2 bases, and 10 bases lay in between. Germline CDR1 reads KGHSH; CDR2 reads LQKENI. The CDR3 consists of 16 residues.

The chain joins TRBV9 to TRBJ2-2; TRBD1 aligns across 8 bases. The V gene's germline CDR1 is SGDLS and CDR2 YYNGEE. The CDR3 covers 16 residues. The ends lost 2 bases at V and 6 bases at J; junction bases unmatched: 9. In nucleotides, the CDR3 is TGTGCCAGCAGCGTTGGCAGGGGGCAGGGTCCCGGGGAGCTGTTTTTT. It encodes CASSVGRGQGPGELFF.

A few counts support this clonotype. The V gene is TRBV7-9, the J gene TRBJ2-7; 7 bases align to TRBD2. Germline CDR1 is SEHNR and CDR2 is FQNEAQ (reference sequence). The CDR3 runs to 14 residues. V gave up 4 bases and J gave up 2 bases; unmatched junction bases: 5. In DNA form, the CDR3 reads TGTGCCAGCAGCTCAGGACTAGTAACCTACGAGCAGTACTTC. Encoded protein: CASSSGLVTYEQYF.

The CDR3 loop is CASSSPRRGLAGVNEQFF. The DNA for the CDR3 is TGTGCCAGCAGCTCCCCCCGGCGAGGACTAGCGGGAGTCAATGAGCAGTTCTTC. The V gene is TRBV7-2, the J gene TRBJ2-1; TRBD2 matches 13 bases. Germline CDR1 and CDR2: SGHTA and FQGNSA. CDR3 length: 18 amino acids. Trimming cost V 4 bases and J 6 bases; bases outside gene matches: 12.

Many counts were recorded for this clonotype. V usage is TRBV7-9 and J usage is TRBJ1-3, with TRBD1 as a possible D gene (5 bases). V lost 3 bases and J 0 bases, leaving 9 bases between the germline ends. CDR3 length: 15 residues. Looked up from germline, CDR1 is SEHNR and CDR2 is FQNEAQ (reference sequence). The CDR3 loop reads CASSFLGDSGNTIYF. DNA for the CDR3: TGTGCCAGCAGCTTTCTGGGGGACTCTGGAAACACCATATATTTT.

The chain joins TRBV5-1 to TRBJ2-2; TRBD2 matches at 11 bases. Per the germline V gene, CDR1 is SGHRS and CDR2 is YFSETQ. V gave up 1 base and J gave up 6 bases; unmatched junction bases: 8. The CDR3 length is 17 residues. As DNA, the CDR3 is TGCGCCAGCAGCTTGAGGGTAGCGGGAGGGCCGTCCGGGGAGCTGTTTTTT. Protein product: CASSLRVAGGPSGELFF.

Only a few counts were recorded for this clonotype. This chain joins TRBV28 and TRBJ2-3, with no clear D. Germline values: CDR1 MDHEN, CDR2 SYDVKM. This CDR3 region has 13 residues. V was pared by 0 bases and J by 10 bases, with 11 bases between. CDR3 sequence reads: CASSLWDSRAQYF. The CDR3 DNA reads TGTGCCAGCAGTTTATGGGATAGCCGGGCGCAGTATTTT. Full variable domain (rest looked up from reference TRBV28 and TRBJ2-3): DVKVTQSSRYLVKRTGEKVFLECVQDMDHENMFWYRQDPGLGLRLIYFSYDVKMKEKGDIPEGYSVSREKKERFSLILESASTNQTSMYLCASSLWDSRAQYFGPGTRLTVL.